Detailed here is one T cell receptor (beta chain). This CDR3 is built from 14 residues. From germline, CDR1 is MDHEN and CDR2 SYDVKM. Trimming removed 6 bases at V and 3 bases at J, with 14 bases between. Profiled with immunoSEQ multiplex PCR; TCRdb holds only in-frame clones, not every one. This sample has 46,000 or so clones, with 93% found just once. The sample originates from a study of T cell changes during pregnancy in multiple sclerosis. This chain connects TRBV28 to TRBJ1-2, with no clear D. This clonotype originated in a female donor with multiple sclerosis, enrolled in a pregnancy study. Here the sequenced sample was CD8+ T cells from peripheral blood mononuclear cells, taken after pregnancy. The CDR3 nucleotides are TGTGCCAGCAGCATTACCTCGGGTTACTATGGCTACACCTTC. It codes for CASSITSGYYGYTF.